The present T cell receptor (beta chain) was sequenced within a study of blood T cell repertoires in COVID-19 (TCRdb year 2020). For context, the study as a whole: Samples from collaborators originated in the United States, Italy and Spain and spanned both the acute and convalescent phases of COVID-19. Sample metadata almost always included a de-identified subject ID, COVID-19 status, age in years and sex. Samples came from the ongoing ImmuneRACE study (first 160 participants) plus 1,254 subjects from 6 global collaborators. The repertoires were released in a freely available public database meant as a resource for research on the immune response to SARS-CoV-2. The prospective study material was composed of cDNA or gDNA derived from T cells, B-cell-depleted T cells, or PBMCs. Deeply sampled blood TCRbeta repertoires from subjects exposed to, actively infected with, or recovered from COVID-19 were included in the dataset. HLA class I and class II types, where available, came from metadata supplied by the sample provider rather than from assay-based typing. General study outcomes and caveats: The quantity of clinical and demographic metadata differed by source and by participant and was supplied without curation.

TCRbeta CDR3 regions were amplified from genomic DNA by means of the immunoSEQ Assay, a bias-controlled multiplex PCR. Processing in the source paper ran as follows. Nucleated cell counts per sample were estimated from amplification of reference gene primers within the assay. Sequence reads were collapsed and filtered to measure the absolute abundance of every unique TCRbeta CDR3 rearrangement. Productive Simpson clonality was computed per sample as the square root of Simpson's diversity index over productive rearrangements. Sourced from immuneACCESS, this table was stored by TCRdb with only in-frame sequences that have V and J called. A share of the clones is absent; for the studies checked, an unresolved V gene accounts for under half, and the remainder has no known explanation. The V and J calls and clone size were taken over from that table, and D and trimming were inferred from the DNA. The sample table records 150,000 to 200,000 clones; about 90% of these occur just once. 1.2% of the sample rests with the top ten.

Turning to this clone: Its cognate antigen has yet to be identified. No base quality values were provided; no much bigger clone lies one nucleotide off.

In the prospective study, participants were about 18 to 95 years old, resided in about 25 geographic areas of the United States, and were enrolled through a virtual design. In the prospective study, participants were assigned to cohorts based on the clinical history participants reported in a screening survey and a study questionnaire. Each participant in the prospective study had whole blood, serum and a nasopharyngeal or oropharyngeal swab collected by mobile phlebotomists. Over a roughly two-month period, participants in the prospective study had the option of providing additional blood draws and questionnaires. Before DNA extraction, prospective study blood samples were shipped either frozen or at room temperature. CDR1 is given as LNHDA and CDR2 as SQIVND, both from the germline V gene (reference sequence). The junction shows trimming of 3 bases on V and 5 bases on J, and the gene matches do not reach 6 bases of it. Measured from the cysteine to the phenylalanine, the CDR3 is 14 residues long. Only the CDR3 region is kept as DNA, spanning 42 bases read in frame from base 1.

The material sequenced was PBMCs or T cells enriched from blood (not recorded which). This chain is built from TRBV19 and TRBJ2-7, and 8 junction bases match TRBD1. This clonotype was sampled from a human donor with acute COVID-19. The donor label of this sample is uncertain. The CDR3 reads as follows: CASSMGRGPNEQYF. The sequenced DNA: TGTGCCAGTAGTATGGGCAGGGGGCCCAACGAGCAGTACTTC.